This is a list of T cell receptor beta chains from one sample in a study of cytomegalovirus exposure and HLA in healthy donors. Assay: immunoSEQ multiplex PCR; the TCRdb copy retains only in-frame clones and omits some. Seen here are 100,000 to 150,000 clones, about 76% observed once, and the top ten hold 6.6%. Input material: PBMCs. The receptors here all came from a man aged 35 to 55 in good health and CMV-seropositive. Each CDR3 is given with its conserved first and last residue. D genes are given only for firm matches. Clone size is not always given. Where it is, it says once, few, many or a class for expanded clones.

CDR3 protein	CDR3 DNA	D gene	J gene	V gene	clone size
CASSYYGSYEQYF	TGTGCCAGCAGCTACTATGGGAGCTACGAGCAGTACTTC	-	TRBJ2-7	TRBV7-9	-
CAISESQAQGGNTIYF	TGTGCCATCAGTGAGTCGCAGGCCCAGGGTGGAAACACCATATATTTT	-	TRBJ1-3	TRBV10-3	-
CASTAGTNEKLFF	TGTGCCAGCACTGCGGGCACTAATGAAAAACTGTTTTTT	-	TRBJ1-4	TRBV28	few
CASSLEPTGGYEQYF	TGTGCCAGCAGCTTGGAACCCACCGGGGGATACGAGCAGTACTTC	-	TRBJ2-7	TRBV5-5	few
CASSLSWGGRGRETQYF	TGTGCCAGCAGTTTATCGTGGGGAGGCAGGGGGCGAGAGACCCAGTACTTC	TRBD1	TRBJ2-5	TRBV27	-
CASSERQSPNEKLFF	TGCGCCAGCAGCGAACGACAGAGCCCTAATGAAAAACTGTTTTTT	-	TRBJ1-4	TRBV5-1	-
CASSLFSGDNYGYTF	TGTGCCAGCAGTTTATTTTCAGGGGACAACTATGGCTACACCTTC	-	TRBJ1-2	TRBV27	-
CASSLGVGAVNTEAFF	TGTGCCAGCAGCTTAGGGGTAGGAGCGGTGAACACTGAAGCTTTCTTT	-	TRBJ1-1	TRBV7-8	-
CASSLGTPPTDEQFF	TGTGCCAGCAGTCTCGGGACTCCCCCTACAGATGAGCAGTTCTTC	-	TRBJ2-1	TRBV27	-
CASTSREGNQPQHF	TGTGCCAGCACCAGCCGGGAGGGTAATCAGCCCCAGCATTTT	-	TRBJ1-5	TRBV6-6	-
CAISASGSETQYF	TGTGCCATCAGTGCTAGTGGGTCGGAGACCCAGTACTTC	-	TRBJ2-5	TRBV10-3	few
CASSPAANYGYTF	TGTGCCAGCTCACCCGCGGCGAACTATGGCTACACCTTC	-	TRBJ1-2	TRBV18	-
CASSRTGEHEQFF	TGCGCCAGCAGCCGGACAGGGGAGCATGAGCAGTTCTTC	TRBD1	TRBJ2-1	TRBV5-1	-
CASSQDYGQANTEAFF	TGTGCCAGCAGCCAAGATTATGGCCAGGCGAACACTGAAGCTTTCTTT	-	TRBJ1-1	TRBV14	few
CASSPGGGRAAGELFF	TGTGCCAGCAGCCCCGGAGGTGGGAGAGCGGCCGGGGAGCTGTTTTTT	-	TRBJ2-2	TRBV7-8	-
CASSQDTGLRTQYF	TGCGCCAGCAGCCAAGATACGGGGTTACGGACCCAGTACTTC	-	TRBJ2-5	TRBV4-1	-
CASDGEVRVFNEQFF	TGTGCCAGCGACGGAGAGGTTCGGGTATTCAATGAGCAGTTCTTC	-	TRBJ2-1	TRBV6-1	-
CASSLEASGGTGTQYF	TGTGCCAGCAGCTTGGAGGCTAGCGGGGGCACGGGTACGCAGTATTTT	TRBD2	TRBJ2-3	TRBV5-4	once
CASSSGTGDRDGEQFF	TGTGCCAGCAGCTCCGGGACAGGGGACAGGGATGGTGAGCAGTTCTTC	TRBD1	TRBJ2-1	TRBV5-4	-
CASKPDSSYEQYF	TGTGCCAGCAAACCGGACAGCTCCTACGAGCAGTACTTC	-	TRBJ2-7	TRBV2	-
CASRGGGAPLYEQYF	TGTGCCAGTAGAGGGGGCGGCGCCCCGCTTTACGAGCAGTACTTC	TRBD1	TRBJ2-7	TRBV19	-
CASSSGGQGWNTIYF	TGTGCCAGCAGCTCAGGGGGACAGGGTTGGAACACCATATATTTT	TRBD1	TRBJ1-3	TRBV9	-
CASSLGRGESSGNTIYF	TGTGCCAGCAGCTTAGGAAGGGGCGAGTCGTCTGGAAACACCATATATTTT	-	TRBJ1-3	TRBV11-2	few
CASSAGSFSGNTIYF	TGTGCCAGCAGCGCCGGGAGCTTCTCTGGAAACACCATATATTTT	-	TRBJ1-3	TRBV5-8	-
CASSLSQEPWQYF	TGTGCCAGCAGCTTGTCCCAAGAGCCATGGCAGTACTTC	-	TRBJ2-7	TRBV11-2	once
CASSYTDRTYGYTF	TGTGCCAGCAGTTACACTGACAGAACCTATGGCTACACCTTC	-	TRBJ1-2	TRBV6-5	few
CASGLAGAGANVLTF	TGTGCTAGTGGTTTGGCAGGGGCTGGGGCCAACGTCCTGACTTTC	-	TRBJ2-6	TRBV12-5	-
CASSKGQVQETQYF	TGTGCCAGCAGCAAGGGACAGGTACAAGAGACCCAGTACTTC	TRBD1	TRBJ2-5	TRBV9	-
CASSRRTGGGYEQFF	TGTGCCAGCAGCCGCCGGACAGGGGGAGGTTATGAGCAGTTCTTC	TRBD1	TRBJ2-1	TRBV11-3	-
CASSLARRGYTF	TGTGCCAGCAGCTTGGCCCGCAGGGGCTACACCTTC	-	TRBJ1-2	TRBV5-6	-
CASSEAGSTYEQYF	TGTGCCAGCAGTGAAGCGGGCTCAACCTACGAGCAGTACTTC	-	TRBJ2-7	TRBV6-1	few
CASSQDSGGQGRGNTIYF	TGCGCCAGCAGCCAAGATTCCGGGGGACAGGGGAGAGGAAACACCATATATTTT	TRBD1	TRBJ1-3	TRBV4-1	-
CASRKAGGGNEQFF	TGTGCCAGCAGAAAGGCAGGGGGTGGGAATGAGCAGTTCTTC	TRBD1	TRBJ2-1	TRBV27	-
CASVGGPGELFF	TGTGCCAGCGTAGGAGGTCCCGGGGAGCTGTTTTTT	-	TRBJ2-2	TRBV6-5	-
CASSLDSLWVGYTF	TGTGCCAGCAGCTTGGACAGTTTGTGGGTTGGCTACACCTTC	-	TRBJ1-2	TRBV7-9	-